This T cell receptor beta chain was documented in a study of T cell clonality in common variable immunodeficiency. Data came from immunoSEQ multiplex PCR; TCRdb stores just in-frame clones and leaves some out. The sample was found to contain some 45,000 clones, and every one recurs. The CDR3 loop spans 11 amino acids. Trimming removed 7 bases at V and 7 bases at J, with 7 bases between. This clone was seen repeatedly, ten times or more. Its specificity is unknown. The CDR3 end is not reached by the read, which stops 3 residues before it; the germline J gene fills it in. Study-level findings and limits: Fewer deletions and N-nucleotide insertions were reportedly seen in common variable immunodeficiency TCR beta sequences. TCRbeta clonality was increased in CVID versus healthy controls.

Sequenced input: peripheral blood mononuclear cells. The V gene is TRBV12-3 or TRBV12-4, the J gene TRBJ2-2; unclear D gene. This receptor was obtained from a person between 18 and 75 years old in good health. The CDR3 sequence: CASTTVGELFF. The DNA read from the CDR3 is TGTGCCAGCACCACAGTCGGGGAG.